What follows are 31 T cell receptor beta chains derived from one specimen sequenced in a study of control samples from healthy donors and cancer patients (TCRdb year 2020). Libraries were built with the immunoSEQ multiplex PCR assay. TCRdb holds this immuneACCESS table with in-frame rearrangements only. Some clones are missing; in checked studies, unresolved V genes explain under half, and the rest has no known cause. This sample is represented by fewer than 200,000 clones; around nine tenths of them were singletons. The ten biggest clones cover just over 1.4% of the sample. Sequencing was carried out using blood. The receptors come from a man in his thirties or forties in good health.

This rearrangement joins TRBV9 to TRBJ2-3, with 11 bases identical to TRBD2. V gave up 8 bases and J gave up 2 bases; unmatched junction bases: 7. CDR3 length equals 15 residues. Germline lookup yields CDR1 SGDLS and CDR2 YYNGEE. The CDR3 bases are TGTGCCAGTTCTTGGGGACTAGCGGACACAGATACGCAGTATTTT. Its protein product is CASSWGLADTDTQYF.

This chain's CDR3 is CASSPPGEKAYNEQFF. The CDR3 nucleotides read TGCGCCAGCAGCCCCCCAGGGGAGAAGGCCTACAATGAGCAGTTCTTC. This chain links TRBV5-1 with TRBJ2-1, with D tentatively TRBD1 (6 bases). Trimming took off 4 bases at V and 2 bases at J, with 16 bases between the two ends. The CDR3 spans 16 residues. CDR1 is SGHRS, CDR2 YFSETQ, per germline.

The CDR3 spells CASSLMAPDTIYF. The CDR3, as DNA: TGCGCCAGCAGCTTGATGGCCCCGGACACCATATATTTT. V and J are TRBV5-1 and TRBJ1-3; D is ambiguous. The CDR3 covers 13 residues. V dropped 1 base and J dropped 8 bases, with 10 bases sitting between them. The germline gives CDR1 SGHRS, CDR2 YFSETQ.

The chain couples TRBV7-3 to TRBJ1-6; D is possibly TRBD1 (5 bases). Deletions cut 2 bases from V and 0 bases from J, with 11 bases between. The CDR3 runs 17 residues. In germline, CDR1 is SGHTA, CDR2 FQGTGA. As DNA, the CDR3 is TGTGCCAGCAGCTTATATGGGGGGAGCTCCTATAATTCACCCCTCCACTTT. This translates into CASSLYGGSSYNSPLHF.

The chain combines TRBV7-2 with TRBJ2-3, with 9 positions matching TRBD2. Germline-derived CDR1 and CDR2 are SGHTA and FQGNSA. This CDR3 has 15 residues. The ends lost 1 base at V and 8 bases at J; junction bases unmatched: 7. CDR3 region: CASSLGGGAQGTQYF. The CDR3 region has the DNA TGTGCCAGCAGCTTAGGCGGGGGGGCCCAGGGTACGCAGTATTTT.

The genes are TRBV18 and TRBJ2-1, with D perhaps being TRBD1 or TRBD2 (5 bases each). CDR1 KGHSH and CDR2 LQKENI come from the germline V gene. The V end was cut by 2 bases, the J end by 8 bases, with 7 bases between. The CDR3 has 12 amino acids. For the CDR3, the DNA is TGTGCCAGCTCACCAGGGGACGATGAGCAGTTCTTC. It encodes CASSPGDDEQFF. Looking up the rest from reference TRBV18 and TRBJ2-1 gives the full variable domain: NAGVMQNPRHLVRRRGQEARLRCSPMKGHSHVYWYRQLPEEGLKFMVYLQKENIIDESGMPKERFSAEFPKEGPSILRIQQVVRGDSAAYFCASSPGDDEQFFGPGTRLTVL.

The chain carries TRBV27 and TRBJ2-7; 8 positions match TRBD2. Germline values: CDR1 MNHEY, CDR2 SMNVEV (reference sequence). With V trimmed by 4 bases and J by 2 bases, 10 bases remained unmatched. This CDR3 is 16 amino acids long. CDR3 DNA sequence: TGTGCCAGCAGTTCCCCCAGACGGGGGGGGACCTACGAGCAGTACTTC. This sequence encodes CASSSPRRGGTYEQYF.

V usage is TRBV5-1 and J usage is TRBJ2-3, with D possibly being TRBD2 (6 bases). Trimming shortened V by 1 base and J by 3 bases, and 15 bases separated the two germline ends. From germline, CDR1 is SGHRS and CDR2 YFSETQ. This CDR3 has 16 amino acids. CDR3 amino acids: CASSLRTSKSTDTQYF. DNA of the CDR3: TGCGCCAGCAGCTTGCGTACTAGCAAATCAACAGATACGCAGTATTTT.

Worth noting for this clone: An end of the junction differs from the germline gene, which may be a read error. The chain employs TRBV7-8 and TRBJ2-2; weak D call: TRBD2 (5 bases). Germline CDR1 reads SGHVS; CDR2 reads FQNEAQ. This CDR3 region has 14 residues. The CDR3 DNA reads TGTGCCAGCAGCCAACACTCGAACACCGGGGAGCTGCTTTTT. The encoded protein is CASSQHSNTGELLF.

This chain's CDR3 is CASSLNLAGDEQFF. In nucleotides, the CDR3 is TGCGCCAGCAGCTTGAACCTAGCGGGCGATGAGCAGTTCTTC. The J gene is TRBJ2-1, the V gene TRBV5-1; 8 nucleotides agree with TRBD2. After removal of 1 base from V and 8 bases from J, the junction contained 5 bases not matched to a gene. This CDR3 spans 14 amino acids. In germline, CDR1 is SGHRS, CDR2 YFSETQ.

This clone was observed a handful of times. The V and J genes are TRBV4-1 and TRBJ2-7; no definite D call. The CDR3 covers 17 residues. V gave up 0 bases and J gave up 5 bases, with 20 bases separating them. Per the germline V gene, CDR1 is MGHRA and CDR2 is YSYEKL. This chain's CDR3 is CASSQDPAPALTDEQYF. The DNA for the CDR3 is TGCGCCAGCAGCCAAGATCCCGCCCCGGCTTTGACCGACGAGCAGTACTTC.

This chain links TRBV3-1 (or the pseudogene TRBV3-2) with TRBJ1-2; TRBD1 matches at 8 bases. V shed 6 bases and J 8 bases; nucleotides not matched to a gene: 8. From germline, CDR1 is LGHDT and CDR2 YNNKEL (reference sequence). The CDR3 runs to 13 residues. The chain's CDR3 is CASRYTGGGGYTF. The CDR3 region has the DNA TGTGCCAGCAGGTACACAGGGGGTGGAGGCTACACCTTC.

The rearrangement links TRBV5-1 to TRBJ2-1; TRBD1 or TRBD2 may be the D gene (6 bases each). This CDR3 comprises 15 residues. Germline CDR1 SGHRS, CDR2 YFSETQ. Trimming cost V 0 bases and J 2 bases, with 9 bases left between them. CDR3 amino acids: CASSLEGGAYNEQFF. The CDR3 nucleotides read TGCGCCAGCAGCTTGGAGGGGGGAGCCTACAATGAGCAGTTCTTC.

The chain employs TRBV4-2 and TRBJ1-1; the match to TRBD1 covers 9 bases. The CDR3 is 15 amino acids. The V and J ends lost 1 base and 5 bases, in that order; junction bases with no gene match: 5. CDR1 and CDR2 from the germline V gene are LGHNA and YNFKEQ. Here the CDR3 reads CASSQVTGGRTEAFF. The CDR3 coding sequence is TGTGCCAGCAGCCAAGTAACAGGGGGCAGGACTGAAGCTTTCTTT.

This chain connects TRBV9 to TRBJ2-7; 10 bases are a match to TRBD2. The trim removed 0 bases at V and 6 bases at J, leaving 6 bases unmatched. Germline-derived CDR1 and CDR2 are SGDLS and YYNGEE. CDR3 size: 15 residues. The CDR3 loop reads CASSVGLAGVSEQYF. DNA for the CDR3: TGTGCCAGCAGCGTAGGTCTAGCGGGAGTGAGCGAGCAGTACTTC.

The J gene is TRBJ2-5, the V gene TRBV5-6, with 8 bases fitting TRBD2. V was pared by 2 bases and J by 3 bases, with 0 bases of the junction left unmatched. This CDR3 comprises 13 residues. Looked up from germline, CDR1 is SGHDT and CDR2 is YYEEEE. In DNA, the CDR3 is TGTGCCAGCAGCTTTAGCGGGGAAGAGACCCAGTACTTC. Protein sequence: CASSFSGEETQYF.

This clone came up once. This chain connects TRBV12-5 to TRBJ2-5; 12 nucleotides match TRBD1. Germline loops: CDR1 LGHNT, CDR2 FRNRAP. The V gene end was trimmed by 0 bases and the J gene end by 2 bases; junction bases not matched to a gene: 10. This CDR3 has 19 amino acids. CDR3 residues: CASGLVPDGTGGGQETQYF. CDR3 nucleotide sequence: TGTGCTAGTGGTTTGGTACCCGATGGGACAGGGGGCGGACAAGAGACCCAGTACTTC. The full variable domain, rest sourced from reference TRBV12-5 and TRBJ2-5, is DARVTQTPRHKVTEMGQEVTMRCQPILGHNTVFWYRQTMMQGLELLAYFRNRAPLDDSGMPKDRFSAEMPDATLATLKIQPSEPRDSAVYFCASGLVPDGTGGGQETQYFGPGTRLLVL.

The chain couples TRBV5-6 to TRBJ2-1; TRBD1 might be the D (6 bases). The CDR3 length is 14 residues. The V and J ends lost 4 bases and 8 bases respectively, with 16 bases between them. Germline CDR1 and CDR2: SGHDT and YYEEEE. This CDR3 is CASSQYRVSHEQFF. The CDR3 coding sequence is TGTGCCAGCAGCCAGTACAGGGTTTCCCATGAGCAGTTCTTC.

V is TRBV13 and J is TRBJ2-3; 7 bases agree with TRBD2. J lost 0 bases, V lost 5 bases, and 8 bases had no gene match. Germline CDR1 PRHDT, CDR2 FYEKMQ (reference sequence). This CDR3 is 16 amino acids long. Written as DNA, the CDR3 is TGTGCCAGCAGCGGGGGACTACCGACTAGCACAGATACGCAGTATTTT. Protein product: CASSGGLPTSTDTQYF.

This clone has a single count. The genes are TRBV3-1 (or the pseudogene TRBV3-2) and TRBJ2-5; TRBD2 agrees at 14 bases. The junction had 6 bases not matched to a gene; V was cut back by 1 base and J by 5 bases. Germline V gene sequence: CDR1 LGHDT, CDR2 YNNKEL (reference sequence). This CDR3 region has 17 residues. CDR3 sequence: CASSQGRLAGGPETQYF. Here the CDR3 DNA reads TGTGCCAGCAGCCAAGGGAGACTAGCGGGGGGGCCGGAGACCCAGTACTTC.

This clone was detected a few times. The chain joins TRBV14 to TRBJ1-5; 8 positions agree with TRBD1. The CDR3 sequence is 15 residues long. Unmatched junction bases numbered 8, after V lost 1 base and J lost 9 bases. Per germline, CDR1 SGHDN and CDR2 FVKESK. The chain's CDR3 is CASSQVQTGASPQHF. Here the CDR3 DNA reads TGTGCCAGCAGCCAAGTTCAGACAGGGGCTTCGCCCCAGCATTTT.

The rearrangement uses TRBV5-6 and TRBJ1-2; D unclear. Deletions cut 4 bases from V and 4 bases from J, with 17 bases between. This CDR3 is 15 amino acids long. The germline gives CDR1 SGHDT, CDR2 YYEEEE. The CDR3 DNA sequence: TGTGCCAGCAGCCGACGGGAAAGCCTCCTCTATGGCTACACCTTC. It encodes CASSRRESLLYGYTF.

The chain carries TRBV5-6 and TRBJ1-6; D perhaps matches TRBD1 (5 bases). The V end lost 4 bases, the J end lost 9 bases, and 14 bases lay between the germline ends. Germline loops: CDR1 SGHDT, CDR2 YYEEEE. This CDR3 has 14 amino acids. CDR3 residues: CASSKGRLLSPLHF. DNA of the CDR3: TGTGCCAGCAGCAAGGGACGGCTCCTTTCACCCCTCCACTTT.

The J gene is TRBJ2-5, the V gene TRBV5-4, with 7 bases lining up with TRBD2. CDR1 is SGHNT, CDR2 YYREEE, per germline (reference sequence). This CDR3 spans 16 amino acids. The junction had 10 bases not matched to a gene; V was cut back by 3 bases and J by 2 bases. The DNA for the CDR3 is TGTGCCAGCAGCTCGGGGGAAGCGGGGCCACAAGAGACCCAGTACTTC. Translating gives CASSSGEAGPQETQYF.

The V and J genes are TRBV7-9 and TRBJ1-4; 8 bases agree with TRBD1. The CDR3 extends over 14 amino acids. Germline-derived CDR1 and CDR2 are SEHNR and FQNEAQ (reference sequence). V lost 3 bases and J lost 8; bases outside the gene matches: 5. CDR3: CASSFLGTGEKLFF. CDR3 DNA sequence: TGTGCCAGCAGCTTCCTCGGGACAGGAGAAAAACTGTTTTTT.

The DNA for the CDR3 is TGTGCCTGGGCCGGACAGGGGTACTACACCGGGGAGCTGTTTTTT. Protein sequence: CAWAGQGYYTGELFF. The V and J genes are TRBV30 and TRBJ2-2, with TRBD1 identical over 9 bases. The CDR3 has 15 amino acids. Germline V gene sequence: CDR1 GTSNPN, CDR2 SVGIG (reference sequence). J gave up 3 bases and V 5 bases, and 7 bases lay outside the gene matches.

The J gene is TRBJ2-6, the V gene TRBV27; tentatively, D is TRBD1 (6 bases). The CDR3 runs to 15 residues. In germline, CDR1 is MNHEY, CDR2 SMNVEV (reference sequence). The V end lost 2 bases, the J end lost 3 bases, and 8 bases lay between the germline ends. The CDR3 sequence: CASSLEGVGANVLTF. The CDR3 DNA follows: TGTGCCAGCAGTTTAGAGGGGGTTGGGGCCAACGTCCTGACTTTC.

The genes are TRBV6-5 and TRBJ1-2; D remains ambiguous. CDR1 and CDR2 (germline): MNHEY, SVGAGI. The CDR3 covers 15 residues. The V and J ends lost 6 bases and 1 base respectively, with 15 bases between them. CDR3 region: CASSRGRQFNYGYTF. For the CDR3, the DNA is TGTGCCAGCAGCCGTGGCCGGCAGTTTAACTATGGCTACACCTTC.

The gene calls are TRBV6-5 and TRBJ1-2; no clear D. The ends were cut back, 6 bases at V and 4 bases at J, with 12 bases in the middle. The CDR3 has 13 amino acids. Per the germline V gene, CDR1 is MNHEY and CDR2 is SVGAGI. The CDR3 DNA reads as TGTGCCAGCAGCCGGACGGTTGGCTATGGCTACACCTTC. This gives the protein CASSRTVGYGYTF.

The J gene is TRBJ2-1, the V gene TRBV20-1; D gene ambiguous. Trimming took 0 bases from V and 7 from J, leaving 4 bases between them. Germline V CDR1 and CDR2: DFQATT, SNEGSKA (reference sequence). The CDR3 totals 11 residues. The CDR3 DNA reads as TGCAGTGCTAGAGATCAGAATGAGCAGTTCTTC. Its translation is CSARDQNEQFF.

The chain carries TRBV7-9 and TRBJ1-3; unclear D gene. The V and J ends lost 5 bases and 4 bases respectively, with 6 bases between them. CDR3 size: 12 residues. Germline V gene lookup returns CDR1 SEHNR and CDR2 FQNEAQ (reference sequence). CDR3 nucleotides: TGTGCCAGCAGCGCGACCGGAAACACCATATATTTT. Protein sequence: CASSATGNTIYF.